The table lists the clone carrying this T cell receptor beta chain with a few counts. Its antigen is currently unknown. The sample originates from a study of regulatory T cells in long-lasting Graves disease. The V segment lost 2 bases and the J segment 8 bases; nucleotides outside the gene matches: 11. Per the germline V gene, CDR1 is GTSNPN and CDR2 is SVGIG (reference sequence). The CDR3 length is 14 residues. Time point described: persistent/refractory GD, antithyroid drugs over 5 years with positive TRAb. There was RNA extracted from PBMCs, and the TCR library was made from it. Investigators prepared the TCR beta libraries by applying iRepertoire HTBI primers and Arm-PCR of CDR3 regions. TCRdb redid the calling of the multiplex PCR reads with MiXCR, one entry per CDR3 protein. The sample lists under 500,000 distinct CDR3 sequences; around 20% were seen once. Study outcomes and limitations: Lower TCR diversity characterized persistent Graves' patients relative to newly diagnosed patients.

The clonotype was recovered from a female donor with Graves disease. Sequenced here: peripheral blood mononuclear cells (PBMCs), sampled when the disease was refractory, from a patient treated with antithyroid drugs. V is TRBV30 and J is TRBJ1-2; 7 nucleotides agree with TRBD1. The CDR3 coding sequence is TGTGCCTGGAGTAGCCTACAGGGGACGGGGGGCTACACCTTC. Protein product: CAWSSLQGTGGYTF.